Listed below are T cell receptor beta chains from one sample, sequenced in a study of cytomegalovirus exposure and HLA in healthy donors. The protocol was immunoSEQ multiplex PCR, while the TCRdb copy is restricted to in-frame clones and leaves out a portion. The data hold around 150,000 clones, with about 76% observed a single time. Sequencing used PBMCs. The receptors originated from a male donor in good health and CMV-seropositive. CDR3s include the opening cysteine and the closing phenylalanine or tryptophan. D genes are given only for firm matches. Expanded clones get a size class; other rows say once, few or many, or leave the size out.

J: TRBJ2-2; D: TRBD2; size: NA; V: TRBV7-2; DNA: TGTGCCAGCAGCAAAGCACTAGCGGGGAACACCGGGGAGCTGTTTTTT; CDR3: CASSKALAGNTGELFF
J: TRBJ1-1; D: NA; size: NA; V: TRBV19; DNA: TGTGCCAGTAGTATGCGTAAGAACACTGAAGCTTTCTTT; CDR3: CASSMRKNTEAFF
J: TRBJ2-3; D: TRBD2; size: NA; V: TRBV30; DNA: TGTGCCTGGAGCGAGGTGGGGACTAGCGGGGGGGGAGATACGCAGTATTTT; CDR3: CAWSEVGTSGGGDTQYF
J: TRBJ2-1; D: NA; size: once; V: TRBV27; DNA: TGTGCCAGCAGTCCCAACTCGGGTTACAATGAGCAGTTCTTC; CDR3: CASSPNSGYNEQFF
J: TRBJ2-2; D: NA; size: NA; V: TRBV6-6; DNA: TGTGCCAGCAGTCACGACAGGTTCGGGTCCGGGGAGCTGTTTTTT; CDR3: CASSHDRFGSGELFF
J: TRBJ1-5; D: NA; size: few; V: TRBV27; DNA: TGTGCCAGCAGTTTCCCAAATCAGCCCCAGCATTTT; CDR3: CASSFPNQPQHF
J: TRBJ2-7; D: NA; size: few; V: TRBV2; DNA: TGTGCCAGCCGGGGATCGAGTTCCTACGAGCAGTACTTC; CDR3: CASRGSSSYEQYF
J: TRBJ2-1; D: TRBD2; size: once; V: TRBV7-9; DNA: TGTGCCAGCAGCTCTTCGGGAGGAAATGAGCAGTTCTTC; CDR3: CASSSSGGNEQFF
J: TRBJ1-2; D: NA; size: NA; V: TRBV9; DNA: TGTGCCAGCAGCCTCGCATCCTCGGGCTATGGCTACACCTTC; CDR3: CASSLASSGYGYTF
J: TRBJ2-5; D: TRBD2; size: medium-sized; V: TRBV6-1; DNA: TGTGCCAGCAGTGAACTAGCGGGGGGGCAAGAGACCCAGTACTTC; CDR3: CASSELAGGQETQYF
J: TRBJ1-3; D: NA; size: NA; V: TRBV6-5; DNA: TGTGCCAGCAGGACCGACAGACTCTCTGGAAACACCATATATTTT; CDR3: CASRTDRLSGNTIYF
J: TRBJ1-4; D: NA; size: NA; V: TRBV4-1; DNA: TGCGCCAGCAGCCACAGGGCCCGAAATGAAAAACTGTTTTTT; CDR3: CASSHRARNEKLFF
J: TRBJ1-1; D: NA; size: few; V: TRBV27; DNA: TGTGCCAGCAGTACACACAGGGTGAACACTGAAGCTTTCTTT; CDR3: CASSTHRVNTEAFF
J: TRBJ2-1; D: TRBD1; size: NA; V: TRBV15; DNA: TGTGCCACCAGCAGAGTCACAGGGGCCTGGGGTGAGCAGTTCTTC; CDR3: CATSRVTGAWGEQFF
J: TRBJ1-2; D: NA; size: NA; V: TRBV4-1; DNA: TGCGCCAGCAGCCCGACACCTCCGGGGGGTAACTATGGCTACACCTTC; CDR3: CASSPTPPGGNYGYTF
J: TRBJ1-2; D: NA; size: NA; V: TRBV30; DNA: TGTGCCTGGGGGCCCGACGGACTGAACTATGGCTACACCTTC; CDR3: CAWGPDGLNYGYTF